This T cell receptor (beta chain) was profiled in a study of glioma-infiltrating T cells after dendritic cell vaccination. About this clone: Its specificity is not known.

Before vaccination, two weeks after the third vaccination, and at progression, PBMC were collected. Generated by immunoSEQ multiplex PCR, the TCRdb table keeps only in-frame clones and is missing some. Here the sample spans around 100,000 clones, roughly 76% being singletons. Study findings and constraints: Estimated pretreatment TIL content predicted outcome after dendritic cell vaccination.

Specimen: blood, collected before dendritic cell vaccination. This receptor was taken from a human donor with glioblastoma.

The DNA for the CDR3 is TGTGCCAGCAAGTTTGACAGCCGCACAGATACGCAGTATTTT. This codes for CASKFDSRTDTQYF. The rearrangement uses TRBV2 and TRBJ2-3; tentatively, D is TRBD1 (5 bases). The V gene's germline CDR1 is SNHLY and CDR2 FYNNEI. This CDR3 has 14 amino acids. Trimming took 7 bases from V and 1 from J, leaving 12 bases between them.